This T cell receptor beta chain stems from a study of vaccination and CD4 T cells after COVID-19. This CDR3 has 16 amino acids. With V trimmed by 1 base and J by 3 bases, 4 bases remained unmatched. Germline lookup yields CDR1 LNHDA and CDR2 SQIVND (reference sequence). Comment on this clonotype: Its antigen is currently unknown.

As to treatment: roughly 10-day PBMC culture with coronavirus spike peptide pools or control peptides (ViraFEST assay). TCR sequencing followed the expansion of antigen-specific T cells with peptide pools in ViraFEST. The Oncomine TCR Beta short-read assay sequenced DNA from cultured CD4+ T cells. Using its own MiXCR run on the PCR reads, TCRdb lists one record per CDR3 protein. The sample includes 2,500 to 3,500 distinct CDR3 sequences, 75% to 90% of them seen just once. General study results and limits: Clonotypes reactive to SARS-CoV-2 had a median that went up from about 20 to 38, but not significantly.

This TCR was recovered from a human donor who had recovered from COVID-19. The rearrangement uses TRBV19 and TRBJ2-2, with 8 bases that match TRBD2. Sample: CD4+ T cells from blood, cultured in vitro. The CDR3, as DNA: TGTGCCAGTAGTATAGGTACTAGCGGATACACCGGGGAGCTGTTTTTT. The encoded protein is CASSIGTSGYTGELFF. The whole variable domain, remainder taken from reference TRBV19 and TRBJ2-2, is DGGITQSPKYLFRKEGQNVTLSCEQNLNHDAMYWYRQDPGQGLRLIYYSQIVNDFQKGDIAEGYSVSREKKESFPLTVTSAQKNPTAFYLCASSIGTSGYTGELFFGEGSRLTVL.